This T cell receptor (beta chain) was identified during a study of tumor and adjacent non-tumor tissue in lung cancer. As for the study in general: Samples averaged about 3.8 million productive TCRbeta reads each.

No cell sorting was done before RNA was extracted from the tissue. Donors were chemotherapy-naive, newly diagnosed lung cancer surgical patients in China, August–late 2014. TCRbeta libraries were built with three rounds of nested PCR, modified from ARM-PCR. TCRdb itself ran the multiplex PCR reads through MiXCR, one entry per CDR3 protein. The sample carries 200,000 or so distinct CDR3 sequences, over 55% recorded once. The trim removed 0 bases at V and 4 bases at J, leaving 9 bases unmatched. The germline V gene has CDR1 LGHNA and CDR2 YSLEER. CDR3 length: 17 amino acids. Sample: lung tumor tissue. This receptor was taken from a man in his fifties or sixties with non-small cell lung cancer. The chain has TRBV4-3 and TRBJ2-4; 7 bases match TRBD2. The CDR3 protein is CASSQDRGRAWKNIQYF. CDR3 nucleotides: TGCGCCAGCAGCCAAGATCGAGGGAGGGCCTGGAAAAACATTCAGTACTTC.